Below are 23 T cell receptor beta chains sequenced from a single sample in a study of CD4 T cells in relation to SARS-CoV-2 and coronaviruses. Measured with immunoSEQ multiplex PCR; TCRdb has only the in-frame clones, and not every one. Of 20,000 to 25,000 clones detected, about 80% appear once; the ten largest clones hold roughly 15%. Their antigens are not known. Unexposed donor CD4+ T cells date from about 2011-2018, before the COVID-19 pandemic. After ten to eleven days of culture, CD4+ T cells were isolated. The specimen sequenced was CD4+ T cells from PBMCs, cultured in vitro. These receptors all come from a human donor in good health.

This chain uses TRBV5-1 with TRBJ1-6, with 7 bases aligning to TRBD1. Germline V gives CDR1 SGHRS, CDR2 YFSETQ. This CDR3 region has 15 residues. V was clipped by 0 bases and J by 10 bases; unmatched bases: 7. CDR3 region: CASSLVSEQGSPLHF. The DNA of the CDR3 is TGCGCCAGCAGCTTGGTCTCTGAACAGGGGTCACCCCTCCACTTT.

This chain links TRBV12-3 or TRBV12-4 with TRBJ2-7; 7 bases map to TRBD2. CDR3 length: 13 residues. V gave up 6 bases and J gave up 5 bases; unmatched junction bases: 7. The CDR3 reads CASSTTSSHEQYF. In DNA, the CDR3 is TGTGCCAGCAGCACGACTAGCAGCCACGAGCAGTACTTC.

The chain is built from TRBV20-1 and TRBJ2-7, with 14 bases identical to TRBD2. J was trimmed by 4 bases and V by 3 bases; bases with no gene match: 11. The CDR3 has 17 residues. Germline CDR1 is DFQATT and CDR2 is SNEGSKA (reference sequence). CDR3 sequence (DNA): TGCAGTGCTAGTGATGGAGCCGGGACTAGCGGGAGATACGAGCAGTACTTC. This translates into CSASDGAGTSGRYEQYF.

This clone was seen more than once but under ten times. V is TRBV3-1 (or the pseudogene TRBV3-2) and J is TRBJ2-7; no firm D call. The germline V gene encodes CDR1 LGHDT and CDR2 YNNKEL (reference sequence). The ends were cut back, 3 bases at V and 1 base at J, with 10 bases in the middle. The length of the CDR3 is 14 residues. CDR3 in amino acids: CASSQNQASYEQYF. The CDR3 coding sequence is TGTGCCAGCAGCCAGAACCAGGCGTCCTACGAGCAGTACTTC.

This clone turned up a few times. The chain couples TRBV19 to TRBJ2-2; D unclear. V lost 0 bases to trimming and J lost 4 bases, with 3 bases between them. CDR3 length: 13 amino acids. Per the germline V gene, CDR1 is LNHDA and CDR2 is SQIVND (reference sequence). CDR3 nucleotides: TGTGCCAGTAGTATAGACGGCACCGGGGAGCTGTTTTTT. As protein: CASSIDGTGELFF.

The chain uses TRBV7-2 and TRBJ2-1; possible D gene TRBD1, 7 bases. The length of the CDR3 is 14 residues. V dropped 5 bases and J dropped 1 base, with 9 bases sitting between them. The germline CDR1 and CDR2 sequences are SGHTA and FQGNSA. The CDR3 reads CASSPGGSYNEQFF. As DNA, the CDR3 is TGTGCCAGCAGCCCAGGGGGGTCCTACAATGAGCAGTTCTTC.

Worth noting for this clone: The conserved closing phenylalanine or tryptophan is absent in this CDR3, likely reflecting a read error. The DNA is left out, because the CDR3 cannot be placed on it with certainty; the CDR3 is given as TCRdb lists it. V and J are TRBV5-1 and TRBJ2-7; TRBD1, the table's D call, lacks a check against the DNA. Germline V gene sequence: CDR1 SGHRS, CDR2 YFSETQ. The CDR3 length equals 13 residues, ends included. CDR3 residues: CASSLDPQGQWFL.

This chain uses TRBV6-5 with TRBJ1-6; no reliable D call. CDR1 and CDR2 (germline): MNHEY, SVGAGI. The CDR3 runs 13 residues. Trimming pared 6 bases from V and 4 bases from J, leaving 7 bases between. The CDR3 nucleotides are TGTGCCAGCAGACGGGAGTATAATTCACCCCTCCACTTT. Translated, it gives CASRREYNSPLHF.

The chain employs TRBV9 and TRBJ2-3; 8 nucleotides match TRBD2. CDR3 length: 16 amino acids. CDR1 SGDLS and CDR2 YYNGEE come from the germline V gene. With V trimmed by 0 bases and J by 0 bases, 3 bases remained unmatched. The CDR3 region is CASSVAGGTSTDTQYF. In DNA form, the CDR3 reads TGTGCCAGCAGCGTAGCGGGAGGGACCAGCACAGATACGCAGTATTTT.

J is TRBJ2-7 and V is TRBV2; unclear D gene. CDR1 and CDR2 from the germline V gene are SNHLY and FYNNEI. The CDR3 runs to 14 residues. V was pared by 7 bases and J by 2 bases, with 15 bases between. The CDR3 here is CASTGPAQTYEQYF. The CDR3 DNA follows: TGTGCCAGCACCGGCCCAGCCCAGACCTACGAGCAGTACTTC.

The V and J genes are TRBV10-3 and TRBJ2-1; 11 bases agree with TRBD2. The CDR3 loop spans 16 amino acids. CDR1 is ENHRY, CDR2 SYGVKD, per germline. V shed 5 bases, J shed 1 base, and the junction held 4 bases outside the gene matches. CDR3 protein: CAISSLAGGSYNEQFF. In DNA form, the CDR3 reads TGTGCCATCAGTTCTCTAGCGGGGGGATCCTACAATGAGCAGTTCTTC.

The V call is TRBV7-2, the J call TRBJ1-4; D unresolved. There are 13 residues in the CDR3. Germline assignment: CDR1 SGHTA and CDR2 FQGNSA. Between the trimmed V and J ends, which lost 5 bases and 8 bases, there was a span of 12 bases. The chain's CDR3 is CASSPRPGEKLFF. Here the CDR3 DNA reads TGTGCCAGCAGCCCGAGGCCGGGCGAAAAACTGTTTTTT.

This chain's CDR3 is CASSPGGLVSDTQYF. The CDR3 nucleotides read TGTGCCAGCTCACCGGGGGGACTTGTCTCAGATACGCAGTATTTT. The V gene is TRBV18, the J gene TRBJ2-3; D possibly corresponds to TRBD2 (6 bases). This CDR3 has 15 residues. Germline CDR1 is KGHSH and CDR2 is LQKENI. With 3 bases removed from V and 4 bases from J, the gap between germline ends came to 14 bases.

The table lists this clone with a few counts. This chain uses TRBV7-9 with TRBJ2-1; D is possibly TRBD1 (6 bases). This CDR3 spans 14 amino acids. V was pared by 3 bases and J by 7 bases, with 13 bases between. CDR1 is SEHNR and CDR2 is FQNEAQ in the germline V gene (reference sequence). CDR3 nucleotides: TGTGCCAGCAGCTTCCCAGGGGTTTGGAATGAGCAGTTCTTC. It specifies CASSFPGVWNEQFF.

The chain couples TRBV24-1 to TRBJ2-5; TRBD1 is a possible D gene (6 bases). This CDR3 has 15 amino acids. Germline V gene data show CDR1 as KGHDR and CDR2 as SFDVKD. The V end lost 4 bases, the J end lost 7 bases, and 18 bases lay between the germline ends. CDR3 in amino acids: CATSDPRTAETTQYF. CDR3 DNA: TGTGCCACCAGTGACCCGAGGACAGCCGAAACGACCCAGTACTTC.

V is TRBV6-5 and J is TRBJ1-2; 9 bases map to TRBD1. Germline assignment: CDR1 MNHEY and CDR2 SVGAGI. CDR3 length equals 14 residues. Trimming removed 10 bases from V and 2 bases from J; junction bases left unmatched: 8. This chain's CDR3 is CATESGTGNYGYTF. Here the CDR3 DNA reads TGTGCCACCGAGTCGGGGACAGGGAACTATGGCTACACCTTC.

The chain is built from TRBV11-2 and TRBJ1-2, with D possibly matching TRBD1 (6 bases). V lost 2 bases, J lost 5 bases, and 12 bases lay in between. The CDR3 has 14 residues. Germline V gene lookup returns CDR1 SGHAT and CDR2 FQNNGV. The CDR3, as DNA: TGTGCCAGCAGCTTATTATCAGGGGAGTATGGCTACACCTTC. Protein: CASSLLSGEYGYTF.

Notes on this clone: A read error may account for a junction end that differs from germline. The rearrangement links TRBV9 to TRBJ1-5, with TRBD1 as a possible D gene (6 bases). The CDR3 is made up of 16 amino acids. Per germline, CDR1 SGDLS and CDR2 YYNGEE. The CDR3 sequence is CASSRGTGKDNQPQHF. For the CDR3, the DNA is TGCGCCAGCAGCAGAGGAACAGGGAAGGACAATCAGCCCCAGCATTTT. Full variable domain (rest looked up from reference TRBV9 and TRBJ1-5): DSGVTQTPKHLITATGQRVTLRCSPRSGDLSVYWYQQSLDQGLQFLIQYYNGEERAKGNILERFSAQQFPDLHSELNLSSLELGDSALYFCASSRGTGKDNQPQHFGDGTRLSIL.

V usage is TRBV19 and J usage is TRBJ1-5; the match to TRBD1 covers 11 bases. Germline V gene sequence: CDR1 LNHDA, CDR2 SQIVND (reference sequence). This CDR3 comprises 21 residues. J was trimmed by 2 bases and V by 1 base; bases with no gene match: 16. CDR3 amino acids: CASSIVQTPGQGVGGNQPQHF. The CDR3 nucleotides are TGTGCCAGTAGTATAGTCCAGACCCCGGGACAGGGGGTCGGTGGCAATCAGCCCCAGCATTTT.

The chain recombines TRBV19 with TRBJ1-2; D gene ambiguous. The CDR3 length is 12 residues. Germline V gives CDR1 LNHDA, CDR2 SQIVND (reference sequence). V was cut by 7 bases and J by 4 bases, with 10 bases left in between. This CDR3 is CASKVGLYGYTF. CDR3 sequence (DNA): TGTGCCAGTAAAGTCGGGCTCTATGGCTACACCTTC.

The rearrangement links TRBV21-1 to TRBJ2-5; the listed D gene, TRBD1, was not tested against the DNA. TRBV21-1 corresponds to a pseudogene. The CDR3 has 12 residues. CDR3 coding DNA: TGTGCCAGGGGGACAGCTTTGGAGACCCAGTACTTC. Translation gives CARGTALETQYF.

This rearrangement joins TRBV19 to TRBJ1-5; weak D call: TRBD1 (6 bases). The CDR3 length is 17 residues. Trimming took 7 bases from V and 3 from J, leaving 22 bases between them. The germline gives CDR1 LNHDA, CDR2 SQIVND (reference sequence). The CDR3 sequence is CASTPLPPDSLNQPQHF. The DNA for the CDR3 is TGTGCCAGTACCCCCTTACCCCCGGACAGTCTCAATCAGCCCCAGCATTTT.

J is TRBJ2-7 and V is TRBV6-6, with D maybe TRBD2 (6 bases). Trimming took 5 bases from V and 3 from J, leaving 14 bases between them. Germline V gives CDR1 MNHNY, CDR2 SVGAGI (reference sequence). CDR3 length: 14 residues. DNA of the CDR3: TGTGCCAGCAGTCGGAGGGACGGTAACTACGAGCAGTACTTC. It yields the protein CASSRRDGNYEQYF.